These 15 T cell receptor beta chains were sequenced from one sample in a study of cytomegalovirus exposure and HLA in healthy donors. 60 Vbeta and 13 Jbeta primers were used in PCR. TCRdb keeps only in-frame clones here, not all; method: immunoSEQ multiplex PCR. The sample holds 130,000 or so clones, roughly 75% seen once. Sequencing was done on a sample of PBMCs. The receptors originated from a man aged 25-40 years in good health and CMV-seronegative.

The chain joins TRBV6-5 to TRBJ2-5, with 9 bases matching TRBD1. The CDR3 length is 14 residues. The ends lost 5 bases at V and 4 bases at J; junction bases unmatched: 5. The germline CDR1 and CDR2 sequences are MNHEY and SVGAGI. The CDR3 loop reads CASSPTGGRETQYF. In DNA form, the CDR3 reads TGTGCCAGCAGTCCGACAGGGGGACGAGAGACCCAGTACTTC.

The J gene is TRBJ1-1, the V gene TRBV9; TRBD1 aligns across 12 bases. Unmatched junction bases numbered 8, after V lost 0 bases and J lost 8 bases. Germline loops: CDR1 SGDLS, CDR2 YYNGEE. The CDR3 is made up of 16 amino acids. For the CDR3, the DNA is TGTGCCAGCAGCGTAGGAGGGGGACAGGGGGCGAGGGAAGCTTTCTTT. Protein sequence: CASSVGGGQGAREAFF.

The rearrangement links TRBV14 to TRBJ1-2; 9 bases match TRBD1. CDR3 length: 15 residues. Germline CDR1 SGHDN, CDR2 FVKESK. V dropped 4 bases and J dropped 6; count of bases not matched to a gene: 9. CDR3 sequence: CASSPRNRGPHGYTF. The CDR3 DNA sequence: TGTGCCAGCAGCCCGAGGAACAGGGGGCCCCATGGCTACACCTTC.

This clone showed up just once. The V call is TRBV4-3, the J call TRBJ2-1; D ambiguous. Germline-derived CDR1 and CDR2 are LGHNA and YSLEER. Trimming took 0 bases from V and 7 from J, leaving 13 bases between them. The CDR3 is 15 residues long. CDR3 sequence reads: CASSQDFTSPNEQFF. DNA for the CDR3: TGCGCCAGCAGCCAAGATTTTACATCCCCTAATGAGCAGTTCTTC.

The gene calls are TRBV9 and TRBJ2-3, with 7 bases fitting TRBD2. The CDR3 has 17 amino acids. After removal of 4 bases from V and 2 bases from J, the junction contained 13 bases not matched to a gene. CDR1 SGDLS and CDR2 YYNGEE come from the germline V gene. CDR3 nucleotides: TGTGCCAGCAGCCCAACACATGCTAGCGGAGTCACAGATACGCAGTATTTT. This encodes CASSPTHASGVTDTQYF.

J is TRBJ2-1 and V is TRBV5-1; 7 nucleotides agree with TRBD2. This CDR3 is 15 amino acids long. CDR1 is SGHRS, CDR2 YFSETQ, per germline. V lost 2 bases, J lost 3 bases, and 5 bases stayed unmatched. The CDR3 nucleotides read TGCGCCAGCAGCTTAGGACTAGGCTACTACAATGAGCAGTTCTTC. Encoded protein: CASSLGLGYYNEQFF.

The sample holds a few counts of this clone. The chain employs TRBV4-1 and TRBJ1-5; maybe TRBD1 (5 bases). Germline V CDR1 and CDR2: MGHRA, YSYEKL. The CDR3 spans 17 residues. V shed 0 bases and J shed 0 bases, with 12 bases lying between them. CDR3 coding DNA: TGCGCCAGCAGCCAAGATCAAGGGGATCCTAGCAATCAGCCCCAGCATTTT. Its protein is CASSQDQGDPSNQPQHF.

This chain uses TRBV4-3 with TRBJ1-3; D gene ambiguous. The ends were cut back, 0 bases at V and 0 bases at J, with 6 bases in the middle. There are 15 residues in the CDR3. Germline V CDR1 and CDR2: LGHNA, YSLEER. For the CDR3, the DNA is TGCGCCAGCAGCCAAGACAGGTACTCTGGAAACACCATATATTTT. It codes for CASSQDRYSGNTIYF.

The chain links TRBV9 to TRBJ2-3; D may be TRBD2 (7 bases). Germline V gene sequence: CDR1 SGDLS, CDR2 YYNGEE. V was clipped by 0 bases and J by 3 bases, with 14 bases between them. The CDR3 extends over 16 amino acids. The CDR3 is CASSVDEGGRTDTQYF. The CDR3 DNA reads as TGTGCCAGCAGCGTAGATGAGGGGGGGAGGACAGATACGCAGTATTTT.

The chain joins TRBV28 to TRBJ2-3, with D perhaps matching TRBD2 (6 bases). The CDR3 extends over 13 amino acids. V was clipped by 2 bases and J by 5 bases, with 8 bases between them. Germline CDR1 reads MDHEN; CDR2 reads SYDVKM. The CDR3 loop is CASSLAGIDTQYF. The CDR3 DNA reads TGTGCCAGCAGTTTAGCGGGAATAGATACGCAGTATTTT.

This sequence joins TRBV21-1 and TRBJ2-7; the table assigns TRBD1, which was not confirmed against the DNA. TRBV21-1 corresponds to a pseudogene. This CDR3 comprises 14 residues. The CDR3 is CASRAGQGAYEQYF. The CDR3 DNA is TGTGCCAGCAGGGCGGGACAGGGGGCCTACGAGCAGTACTTC.

The chain is built from TRBV6-6 and TRBJ1-1, with 7 bases identical to TRBD1. Trimming at V came to 4 bases and at J to 10 bases, leaving 9 bases not matched to a gene. This CDR3 has 13 residues. Germline CDR1 MNHNY, CDR2 SVGAGI (reference sequence). For the CDR3, the DNA is TGTGCCAGCAGTTTGTCCGGGACAGAGCGAGCTTTCTTT. It is translated as CASSLSGTERAFF.

The rearrangement joins TRBV30 to TRBJ2-7, with D possibly being TRBD1 (5 bases). The germline gives CDR1 GTSNPN, CDR2 SVGIG (reference sequence). There are 13 residues in the CDR3. Trimming took 0 bases from V and 3 from J, leaving 9 bases between them. CDR3 sequence (DNA): TGTGCCTGGAGTGTACCAGGGATCTACGAGCAGTACTTC. Amino acid sequence: CAWSVPGIYEQYF.

The chain employs TRBV27 and TRBJ2-2, with TRBD2 identical over 7 bases. The CDR3 sequence is 15 residues long. J lost 4 bases, V lost 5 bases, and 7 bases had no gene match. Per the germline V gene, CDR1 is MNHEY and CDR2 is SMNVEV (reference sequence). CDR3 in DNA: TGTGCCAGCAGTCAGCGGGGAGGCGTCACCGGGGAGCTGTTTTTT. As protein: CASSQRGGVTGELFF.

This rearrangement joins TRBV9 to TRBJ2-1; possible D gene TRBD2, 5 bases. V was clipped by 2 bases and J by 9 bases, with 12 bases between them. The germline gives CDR1 SGDLS, CDR2 YYNGEE. CDR3 length: 13 amino acids. The chain's CDR3 is CASSVWIEGEQFF. The CDR3, as DNA: TGTGCCAGCAGCGTGTGGATCGAGGGTGAGCAGTTCTTC. The full variable domain, rest sourced from reference TRBV9 and TRBJ2-1, is DSGVTQTPKHLITATGQRVTLRCSPRSGDLSVYWYQQSLDQGLQFLIQYYNGEERAKGNILERFSAQQFPDLHSELNLSSLELGDSALYFCASSVWIEGEQFFGPGTRLTVL.